The 12 T cell receptor beta chains presented below share a single source sample, sequenced in a study of T cell responses to AZD1222 COVID-19 vaccine. This table comes from immunoSEQ multiplex PCR, and its TCRdb copy is limited to in-frame clones, with some not included. The sample consists of approximately 130,000 clones, approximately 90% of them appearing once. This specimen consisted of peripheral blood, obtained on day 0 of AZD1222 vaccination. Source of these receptors: an adult in good health.

This sequence joins TRBV5-6 and TRBJ1-1; D possibly corresponds to TRBD1 (6 bases). Trimming shortened V by 3 bases and J by 10 bases, and 16 bases separated the two germline ends. Germline V gives CDR1 SGHDT, CDR2 YYEEEE. This CDR3 has 13 amino acids. The CDR3 protein is CASSSQGTIPAFF. The CDR3 DNA sequence: TGTGCCAGCAGCTCACAAGGGACAATTCCAGCTTTCTTT.

The chain recombines TRBV7-3 with TRBJ1-4; maybe TRBD1 (5 bases). The CDR3 is made up of 18 amino acids. With 3 bases removed from V and 0 bases from J, the gap between germline ends came to 17 bases. In germline, CDR1 is SGHTA, CDR2 FQGTGA. CDR3 loop: CASSFDRGPLSTNEKLFF. In DNA form, the CDR3 reads TGTGCCAGCAGCTTTGACCGGGGCCCCCTTTCAACTAATGAAAAACTGTTTTTT.

This chain links TRBV15 with TRBJ2-5; D is undetermined. The CDR3 covers 14 residues. V was pared by 5 bases and J by 5 bases, with 15 bases between. Germline assignment: CDR1 LNHNV and CDR2 YYDKDF (reference sequence). The CDR3 region is CATSFSSLQETQYF. CDR3 DNA sequence: TGTGCCACCAGCTTTTCGTCCCTGCAGGAGACCCAGTACTTC.

J is TRBJ2-7 and V is TRBV5-4; 13 bases fit TRBD2. The J segment lost 7 bases and the V segment lost 4 bases, leaving 8 bases of the junction unmatched. Germline V gives CDR1 SGHNT, CDR2 YYREEE (reference sequence). This CDR3 has 15 residues. CDR3 residues: CASSPGTSGIFEQYF. The DNA of the CDR3 is TGTGCCAGCAGCCCCGGGACTAGCGGGATTTTTGAGCAGTACTTC.

CDR3 nucleotide sequence: TGTGCCAGCAGTGAAGACAGGGGGCGGTCTGCCGAAGCTTTCTTT. Its translation is CASSEDRGRSAEAFF. The chain has TRBV2 and TRBJ1-1; 9 bases match TRBD1. With V trimmed by 1 base and J by 8 bases, 8 bases remained unmatched. This CDR3 has 15 residues. Looked up from germline, CDR1 is SNHLY and CDR2 is FYNNEI.

This CDR3 is CASSRQTSSYNEQFF. CDR3 nucleotides: TGCGCCAGCAGCCGCCAGACCAGCTCCTACAATGAGCAGTTCTTC. The rearrangement links TRBV5-1 to TRBJ2-1; D not certain. Germline values: CDR1 SGHRS, CDR2 YFSETQ. CDR3 length equals 15 residues. Trimming stripped 4 bases from V and 0 bases from J, with 11 bases between.

This chain joins TRBV5-1 and TRBJ2-2; D is unresolved. Germline V gives CDR1 SGHRS, CDR2 YFSETQ. The CDR3 loop spans 12 amino acids. V lost 4 bases and J 3 bases, leaving 4 bases between the germline ends. The CDR3 DNA reads TGCGCCAGCAGCCCTTACACCGGGGAGCTGTTTTTT. Its translation: CASSPYTGELFF.

J is TRBJ1-5 and V is TRBV7-9; 7 bases are a match to TRBD1. CDR3 length: 14 residues. V lost 5 bases and J lost 3; bases outside the gene matches: 4. Germline V gene sequence: CDR1 SEHNR, CDR2 FQNEAQ (reference sequence). CDR3 DNA sequence: TGTGCCAGCAGCGAGGGACAGCCCAATCAGCCCCAGCATTTT. It yields the protein CASSEGQPNQPQHF.

The chain carries TRBV5-5 and TRBJ2-1, with 10 positions matching TRBD2. The CDR3 is 17 amino acids. Germline V CDR1 and CDR2: SGHKS, YYEKEE (reference sequence). Trimming cost V 6 bases and J 3 bases; bases outside gene matches: 12. The CDR3 sequence: CASTPGGLAGVYNEQFF. For the CDR3, the DNA is TGTGCCAGCACCCCCGGGGGCCTAGCGGGGGTCTACAATGAGCAGTTCTTC.

The chain is built from TRBV6-6 and TRBJ1-1; D remains unclear. Trimming removed 0 bases at V and 9 bases at J, with 17 bases between. Germline V gene lookup returns CDR1 MNHNY and CDR2 SVGAGI (reference sequence). The CDR3 extends over 15 amino acids. For the CDR3, the DNA is TGTGCCAGCAGTTACTCGAAGTCACAAATCGCAAAAGCTTTCTTT. This codes for CASSYSKSQIAKAFF.

The rearrangement links TRBV2 to TRBJ2-1; weak D call: TRBD1 (5 bases). Trimming stripped 6 bases from V and 4 bases from J, with 16 bases between. The CDR3 has 15 residues. Germline lookup yields CDR1 SNHLY and CDR2 FYNNEI. The CDR3, as DNA: TGTGCCAGCAGGCCCGGTGGGGCCCGATACAATGAGCAGTTCTTC. Residues: CASRPGGARYNEQFF. Together with reference TRBV2 and TRBJ2-1, the CDR3 gives the full variable domain: EPEVTQTPSHQVTQMGQEVILRCVPISNHLYFYWYRQILGQKVEFLVSFYNNEISEKSEIFDDQFSVERPDGSNFTLKIRSTKLEDSAMYFCASRPGGARYNEQFFGPGTRLTVL.

This chain connects TRBV6-5 to TRBJ1-3; a weak D match, TRBD1 (6 bases). The V end lost 5 bases, the J end lost 0 bases, and 11 bases lay between the germline ends. The CDR3 totals 15 residues. Per germline, CDR1 MNHEY and CDR2 SVGAGI. In DNA form, the CDR3 reads TGTGCCAGCAGTATTGGACAGTACTCTGGAAACACCATATATTTT. It translates to CASSIGQYSGNTIYF.